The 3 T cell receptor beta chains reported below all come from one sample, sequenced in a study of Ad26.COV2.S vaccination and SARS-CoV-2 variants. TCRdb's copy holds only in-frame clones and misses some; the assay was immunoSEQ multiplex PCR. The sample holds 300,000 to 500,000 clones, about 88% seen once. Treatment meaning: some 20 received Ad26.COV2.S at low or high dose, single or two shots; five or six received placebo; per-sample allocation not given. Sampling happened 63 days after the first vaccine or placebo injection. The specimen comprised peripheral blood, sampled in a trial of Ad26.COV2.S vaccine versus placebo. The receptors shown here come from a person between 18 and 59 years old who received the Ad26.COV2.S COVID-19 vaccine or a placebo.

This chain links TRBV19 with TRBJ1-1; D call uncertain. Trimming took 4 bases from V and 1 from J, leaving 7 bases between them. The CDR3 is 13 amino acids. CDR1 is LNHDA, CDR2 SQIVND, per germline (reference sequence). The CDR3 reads CASSKDGNTEAFF. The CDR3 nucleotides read TGTGCCAGTAGTAAGGACGGGAACACTGAAGCTTTCTTT.

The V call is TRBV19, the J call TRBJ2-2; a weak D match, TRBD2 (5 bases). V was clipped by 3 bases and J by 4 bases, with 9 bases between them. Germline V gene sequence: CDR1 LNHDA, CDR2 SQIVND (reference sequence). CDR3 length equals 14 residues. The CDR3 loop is CASSIEGFTGELFF. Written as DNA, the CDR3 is TGTGCCAGTAGTATTGAGGGATTCACCGGGGAGCTGTTTTTT.

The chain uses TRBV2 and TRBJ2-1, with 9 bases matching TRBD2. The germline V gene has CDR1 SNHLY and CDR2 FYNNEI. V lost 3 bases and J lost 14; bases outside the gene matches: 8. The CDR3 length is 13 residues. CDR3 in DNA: TGTGCCAGCAGTGATGGCGAGCGGGGGGTCGAGTTCTTC. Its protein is CASSDGERGVEFF.